The 11 T cell receptor beta chains below all came from one sample that was sequenced in a study of shared T cell receptors in the human thymus. Clones were read by immunoSEQ multiplex PCR, and TCRdb kept only the in-frame ones, dropping some. This sample has about 660,000 clones, with 70% to 90% found just once. These sequences were also reported in another study, on human thymus T cells.

Sequenced material: thymocytes. The receptors originated from a boy in the first two years of life with a congenital heart defect.

In DNA, the CDR3 is TGTGCCAGTAGTAGTGGGACACAGGAATCGGGTCAGCCCCAGCATTTT. It translates to CASSSGTQESGQPQHF. This chain connects TRBV19 to TRBJ1-5; D might be TRBD1 (6 bases). Germline CDR1 reads LNHDA; CDR2 reads SQIVND (reference sequence). CDR3 length: 16 amino acids. The V gene lost 4 bases and the J gene lost 6 bases, with 19 bases spanning the gap.

The chain couples TRBV6-5 to TRBJ2-1; tentative D call: TRBD1 (6 bases). Germline V gene data show CDR1 as MNHEY and CDR2 as SVGAGI. The CDR3 covers 16 residues. Trimming cost V 4 bases and J 6 bases, with 19 bases left between them. In DNA form, the CDR3 reads TGTGCCAGCAGTTCGCCAAGGACAGCATTCTTCAATGAGCAGTTCTTC. Translating it yields CASSSPRTAFFNEQFF.

The V and J genes are TRBV7-9 and TRBJ1-1; D is uncertain. The V end was cut by 2 bases, the J end by 7 bases, with 11 bases between. Germline assignment: CDR1 SEHNR and CDR2 FQNEAQ (reference sequence). The CDR3 is 13 amino acids. CDR3 coding DNA: TGTGCCAGCAGCTTAACCCACGAGGGTGAAGCTTTCTTT. It encodes CASSLTHEGEAFF. The complete variable domain, with remaining parts taken from reference TRBV7-9 and TRBJ1-1, reads DTGVSQNPRHKITKRGQNVTFRCDPISEHNRLYWYRQTLGQGPEFLTYFQNEAQLEKSRLLSDRFSAERPKGSFSTLEIQRTEQGDSAMYLCASSLTHEGEAFFGQGTRLTVV.

The table lists this clone with a count of one. This chain links TRBV4-1 with TRBJ2-1; D might be TRBD1 (6 bases). CDR3 length: 14 residues. Deletions cut 0 bases from V and 7 bases from J, with 10 bases between. Germline loops: CDR1 MGHRA, CDR2 YSYEKL. In DNA form, the CDR3 reads TGCGCCAGCAGCCAAGAGTCAGGGGAGAATGAGCAGTTCTTC. Protein sequence: CASSQESGENEQFF.

The chain recombines TRBV4-3 with TRBJ1-1; 8 bases match TRBD1. V gave up 4 bases and J gave up 11 bases; unmatched junction bases: 9. The CDR3 has 13 amino acids. The germline V gene has CDR1 LGHNA and CDR2 YSLEER. This chain's CDR3 is CASSPGQGGLAFF. The CDR3 nucleotides read TGCGCCAGCAGCCCCGGACAGGGAGGACTGGCTTTCTTT.

The gene calls are TRBV14 and TRBJ1-4; D gene unclear. There are 12 residues in the CDR3. Germline assignment: CDR1 SGHDN and CDR2 FVKESK. Trimming removed 2 bases at V and 8 bases at J, with 6 bases between. The CDR3 here is CASSQQSEKLFF. For the CDR3, the DNA is TGTGCCAGCAGCCAACAAAGCGAAAAACTGTTTTTT.

V gene TRBV5-6 combines with J gene TRBJ2-5; the match to TRBD2 covers 12 bases. Germline V gene lookup returns CDR1 SGHDT and CDR2 YYEEEE. The CDR3 is 16 amino acids. Losses at the gene ends were 3 bases for V and 5 bases for J; bases not matched to a gene: 8. Written as DNA, the CDR3 is TGTGCCAGCAGCTCAGGACTAGCGGGAAAAAGGGAGACCCAGTACTTC. This encodes CASSSGLAGKRETQYF.

The chain recombines TRBV4-1 with TRBJ1-2, with D possibly being TRBD1 (6 bases). V lost 3 bases, J lost 1 base, and 18 bases lay in between. The germline V gene encodes CDR1 MGHRA and CDR2 YSYEKL. This CDR3 contains 17 residues. CDR3 bases: TGCGCCAGCAGCCATTGCTTCCGAAGGGGGATTAACTATGGCTACACCTTC. The encoded protein is CASSHCFRRGINYGYTF.

This chain connects TRBV7-2 to TRBJ2-7, with D perhaps matching TRBD2 (5 bases). The CDR3 consists of 15 residues. Trimming took 2 bases from V and 3 from J, leaving 14 bases between them. From germline, CDR1 is SGHTA and CDR2 FQGNSA. CDR3: CASSLPAANLYEQYF. CDR3 in DNA: TGTGCCAGCAGCTTACCAGCGGCCAACCTCTACGAGCAGTACTTC.

V and J are TRBV28 and TRBJ2-2; 14 bases are a match to TRBD2. CDR3 length: 19 amino acids. Looked up from germline, CDR1 is MDHEN and CDR2 is SYDVKM. The junction had 13 bases not matched to a gene; V was cut back by 3 bases and J by 7 bases. CDR3 DNA: TGTGCCAGCAGTTTGGGACTAGCGGGAGTACCCCATGTGGGCGGGGAGCTGTTTTTT. Translated, it gives CASSLGLAGVPHVGGELFF.

This chain links TRBV15 with TRBJ2-4, with TRBD2 as a possible D gene (5 bases). Trimming cost V 2 bases and J 6 bases, with 11 bases left between them. The CDR3 has 14 amino acids. Germline V CDR1 and CDR2: LNHNV, YYDKDF (reference sequence). CDR3 amino acids: CATSRRLSGNIQYF. The CDR3 DNA sequence: TGTGCCACCAGCAGACGACTAAGCGGAAACATTCAGTACTTC.